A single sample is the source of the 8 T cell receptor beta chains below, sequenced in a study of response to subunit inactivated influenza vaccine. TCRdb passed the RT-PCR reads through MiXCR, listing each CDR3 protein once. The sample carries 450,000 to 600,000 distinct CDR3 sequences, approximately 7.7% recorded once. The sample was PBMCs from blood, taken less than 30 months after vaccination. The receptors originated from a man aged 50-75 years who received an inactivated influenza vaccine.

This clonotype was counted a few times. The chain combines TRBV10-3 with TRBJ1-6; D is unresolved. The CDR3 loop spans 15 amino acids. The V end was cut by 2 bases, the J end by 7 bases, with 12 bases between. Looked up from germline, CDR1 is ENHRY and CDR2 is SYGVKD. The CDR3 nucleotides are TGTGCCATCAGTGAGGGGCCGCCGGAGAATTCACCCCTCCACTTT. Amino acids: CAISEGPPENSPLHF.

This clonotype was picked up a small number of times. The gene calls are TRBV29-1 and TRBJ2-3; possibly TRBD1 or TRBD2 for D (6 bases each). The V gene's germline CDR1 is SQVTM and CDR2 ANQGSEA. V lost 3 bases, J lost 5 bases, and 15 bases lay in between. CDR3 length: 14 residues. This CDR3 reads CSVDFRGQIDTQYF. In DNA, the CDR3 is TGCAGCGTTGATTTTCGGGGGCAGATAGATACGCAGTATTTT.

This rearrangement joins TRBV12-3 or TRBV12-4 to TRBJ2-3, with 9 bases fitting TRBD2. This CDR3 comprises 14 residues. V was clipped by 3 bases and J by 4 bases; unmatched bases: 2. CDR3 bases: TGTGCCAGCAGTTTCAGCGGGGGGCCAGATACGCAGTATTTT. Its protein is CASSFSGGPDTQYF.

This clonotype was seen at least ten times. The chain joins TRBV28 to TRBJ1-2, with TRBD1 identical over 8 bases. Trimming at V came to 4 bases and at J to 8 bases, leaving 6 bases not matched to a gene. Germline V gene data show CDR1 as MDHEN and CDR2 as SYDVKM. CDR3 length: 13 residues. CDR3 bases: TGTGCCAGCAGTTCAGCAGGGGGCGGCGGCTACACCTTC. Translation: CASSSAGGGGYTF.

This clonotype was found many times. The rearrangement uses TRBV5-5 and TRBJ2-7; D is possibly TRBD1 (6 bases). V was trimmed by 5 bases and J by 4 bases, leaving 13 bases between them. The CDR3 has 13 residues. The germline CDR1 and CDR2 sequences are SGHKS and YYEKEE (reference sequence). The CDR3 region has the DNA TGTGCCAGCAGGCGAACAGGGAGTTACGAGCAGTACTTC. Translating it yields CASRRTGSYEQYF.

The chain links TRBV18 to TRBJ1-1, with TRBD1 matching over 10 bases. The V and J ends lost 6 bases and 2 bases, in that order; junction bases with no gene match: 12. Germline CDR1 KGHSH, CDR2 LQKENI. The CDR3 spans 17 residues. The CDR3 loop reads CASSNGETGGINTEAFF. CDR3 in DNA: TGTGCCAGCTCCAACGGGGAGACAGGGGGCATCAACACTGAAGCTTTCTTT.

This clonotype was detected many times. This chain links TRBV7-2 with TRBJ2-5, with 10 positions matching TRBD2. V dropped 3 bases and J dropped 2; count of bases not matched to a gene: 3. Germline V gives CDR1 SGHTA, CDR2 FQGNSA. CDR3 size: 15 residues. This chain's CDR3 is CASSFGLAAQETQYF. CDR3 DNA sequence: TGTGCCAGCAGCTTTGGACTAGCGGCTCAAGAGACCCAGTACTTC.

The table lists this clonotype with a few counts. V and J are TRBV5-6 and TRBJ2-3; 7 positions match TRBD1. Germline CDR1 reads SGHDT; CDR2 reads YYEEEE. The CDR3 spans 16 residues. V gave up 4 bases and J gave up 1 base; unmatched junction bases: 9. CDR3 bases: TGTGCCAGCAGCCCGGTCGGACAGGAGGGCACAGATACGCAGTATTTT. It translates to CASSPVGQEGTDTQYF.